The following is a T cell receptor beta chain sequence with its context. Sequenced by immunoSEQ multiplex PCR; TCRdb stores in-frame clones only, minus some. The repertoire holds approximately 230,000 clones, with about 90% as singletons. This sample was taken from a study of cytomegalovirus exposure and HLA in healthy donors. Trimming took off 7 bases at V and 9 bases at J, with 29 bases between the two ends. The V gene's germline CDR1 is SGHDT and CDR2 YYEEEE. This CDR3 region has 16 residues. This rearrangement joins TRBV5-6 to TRBJ2-7; D perhaps matches TRBD2 (5 bases). Sequenced input: PBMCs. This receptor was taken from a young man in good health and CMV-seropositive. CDR3 protein: CASSTGSGASDNVQYF. As DNA, the CDR3 is TGTGCCAGCTCTACTGGGAGCGGAGCGTCAGACAATGTGCAGTACTTC.